The 23 T cell receptor beta chains given below trace back to one sample, sequenced in a study of blood T cell repertoires in COVID-19. This table comes from immunoSEQ multiplex PCR, and its TCRdb copy is limited to in-frame clones, with some not included. Counted here are around 150,000 clones, roughly 79% occurring once; the ten biggest clones make up roughly 9%. Sequenced: peripheral blood. The receptors come from a woman in her sixties with active or convalescent COVID-19.

A single count supports this clone. The CDR3: CASSYPEVNYGYTF. DNA of the CDR3: TGTGCCAGCAGTTACCCGGAGGTAAACTATGGCTACACCTTC. V is TRBV6-5 and J is TRBJ1-2; D uncertain. This CDR3 has 14 residues. The germline gives CDR1 MNHEY, CDR2 SVGAGI. The V end lost 2 bases, the J end lost 2 bases, and 9 bases lay between the germline ends.

The chain has TRBV4-3 and TRBJ1-5; D is ambiguous. This CDR3 has 15 amino acids. Trimming took 0 bases from V and 0 from J, leaving 6 bases between them. CDR1 and CDR2 from the germline V gene are LGHNA and YSLEER. The CDR3 nucleotides are TGCGCCAGCAGCCAAGACGCAGATAGCAATCAGCCCCAGCATTTT. This sequence encodes CASSQDADSNQPQHF.

The chain employs TRBV6-5 and TRBJ2-7; 9 bases are shared with TRBD2. This CDR3 is built from 15 residues. Germline values: CDR1 MNHEY, CDR2 SVGAGI. The ends lost 5 bases at V and 3 bases at J; junction bases unmatched: 8. CDR3 loop: CASSRPGLAGYEQYF. In DNA form, the CDR3 reads TGTGCCAGCAGTCGCCCGGGACTAGCAGGCTACGAGCAGTACTTC.

Only a few counts were recorded for this clone. V gene TRBV4-3 combines with J gene TRBJ1-3; D gene ambiguous. The germline V gene encodes CDR1 LGHNA and CDR2 YSLEER. V was pared by 0 bases and J by 5 bases, with 14 bases between. The CDR3 extends over 16 amino acids. The CDR3 DNA is TGCGCCAGCAGCCAAGATTATATGGCAGGCCGAAACACCATATATTTT. Translated: CASSQDYMAGRNTIYF.

The chain links TRBV6-4 to TRBJ2-1; 9 bases agree with TRBD2. Per germline, CDR1 MRHNA and CDR2 SNTAGT. This CDR3 comprises 14 residues. V lost 6 bases to trimming and J lost 7 bases; unmatched junction nucleotides: 7. The DNA for the CDR3 is TGTGCCAGCAGCAGTCTAGCGGGACCTAATGAGCAGTTCTTC. It encodes CASSSLAGPNEQFF.

The V and J genes are TRBV18 and TRBJ2-1; 7 nucleotides agree with TRBD2. Losses at the gene ends were 4 bases for V and 10 bases for J; bases not matched to a gene: 7. The CDR3 runs to 13 residues. From germline, CDR1 is KGHSH and CDR2 LQKENI. In DNA, the CDR3 is TGTGCCAGCTCACGAACCGCGACTAGCGAGCAGTTCTTC. Translation: CASSRTATSEQFF.

In this sample, this clone turned up a few times. The chain recombines TRBV7-9 with TRBJ1-1, with TRBD1 matching 7 bases. CDR1 SEHNR and CDR2 FQNEAQ come from the germline V gene (reference sequence). This CDR3 region has 15 residues. J gave up 1 base and V 6 bases, and 8 bases lay outside the gene matches. DNA for the CDR3: TGTGCCAGCAGGGGAACCGGGACAGAGAACACTGAAGCTTTCTTT. This encodes CASRGTGTENTEAFF.

The chain has TRBV28 and TRBJ1-1; the D gene is possibly TRBD1 (5 bases). Germline CDR1 reads MDHEN; CDR2 reads SYDVKM. The V and J ends lost 5 bases and 0 bases respectively, with 10 bases between them. The CDR3 extends over 14 amino acids. CDR3 loop: CASSAQVMNTEAFF. The CDR3 DNA follows: TGTGCCAGCAGTGCACAGGTAATGAACACTGAAGCTTTCTTT. The full variable domain, in which reference TRBV28 and TRBJ1-1 provide the parts outside the CDR3, is DVKVTQSSRYLVKRTGEKVFLECVQDMDHENMFWYRQDPGLGLRLIYFSYDVKMKEKGDIPEGYSVSREKKERFSLILESASTNQTSMYLCASSAQVMNTEAFFGQGTRLTVV.

V is TRBV21-1 and J is TRBJ2-3; the table's TRBD2 call for D was not verified on the DNA. TRBV21-1 is a known pseudogene. The CDR3 extends over 15 amino acids. The CDR3: CASSIPAGSADTQYF. The CDR3 nucleotides read TGTGCCAGCAGCATACCAGCGGGGAGCGCAGATACGCAGTATTTT.

The chain combines TRBV7-9 with TRBJ1-1, with TRBD1 as a possible D gene (6 bases). Germline V gives CDR1 SEHNR, CDR2 FQNEAQ (reference sequence). V shed 8 bases and J shed 5 bases, with 15 bases lying between them. The CDR3 totals 13 residues. This CDR3 reads CASAGVVGTEAFF. CDR3 in DNA: TGTGCCAGCGCAGGGGTGGTCGGGACTGAAGCTTTCTTT. The whole variable domain, remainder taken from reference TRBV7-9 and TRBJ1-1, is DTGVSQNPRHKITKRGQNVTFRCDPISEHNRLYWYRQTLGQGPEFLTYFQNEAQLEKSRLLSDRFSAERPKGSFSTLEIQRTEQGDSAMYLCASAGVVGTEAFFGQGTRLTVV.

The gene calls are TRBV28 and TRBJ1-1, with D perhaps matching TRBD1 (5 bases). The germline CDR1 and CDR2 sequences are MDHEN and SYDVKM. The CDR3 is 14 amino acids. V was cut by 8 bases and J by 6 bases, with 19 bases left in between. The DNA of the CDR3 is TGTGCCAGCGGGCCATTAGGGGATGGGGCTGAAGCTTTCTTT. It codes for CASGPLGDGAEAFF.

The rearrangement uses TRBV2 and TRBJ1-6, with TRBD1 matching over 8 bases. Germline V gene data show CDR1 as SNHLY and CDR2 as FYNNEI. Losses at the gene ends were 2 bases for V and 7 bases for J; bases not matched to a gene: 7. The CDR3 is 16 amino acids. CDR3 in DNA: TGTGCCAGCAGTGAATGGCGCAGGGGGCCCAATTCACCCCTCCACTTT. Translating it yields CASSEWRRGPNSPLHF.

This chain links TRBV11-2 with TRBJ2-7, with D perhaps TRBD2 (5 bases). Germline V gene data show CDR1 as SGHAT and CDR2 as FQNNGV. The CDR3 is made up of 14 amino acids. V lost 1 base and J lost 3, with 10 bases in between. CDR3 in amino acids: CASSLADGDYEQYV. The CDR3 DNA is TGTGCCAGCAGCTTAGCGGACGGGGACTACGAGCAGTACGTC.

This clone was seen a single time. This sequence joins TRBV11-2 and TRBJ2-1, with 7 nucleotides matching TRBD1. The CDR3 length is 14 residues. V lost 4 bases and J lost 9; bases outside the gene matches: 9. Germline lookup yields CDR1 SGHAT and CDR2 FQNNGV. CDR3 protein: CASSSMTGYGEQFF. The CDR3 DNA reads as TGTGCCAGCAGCTCAATGACAGGGTATGGTGAGCAGTTCTTC. Full variable domain (rest looked up from reference TRBV11-2 and TRBJ2-1): EAGVAQSPRYKIIEKRQSVAFWCNPISGHATLYWYQQILGQGPKLLIQFQNNGVVDDSQLPKDRFSAERLKGVDSTLKIQPAKLEDSAVYLCASSSMTGYGEQFFGPGTRLTVL.

This clone was observed a handful of times. This rearrangement joins TRBV28 to TRBJ2-1; TRBD1 aligns across 8 bases. Germline CDR1 and CDR2: MDHEN and SYDVKM. V trimming: 7 bases; J trimming: 5 bases; junction bases outside the gene matches: 10. The CDR3 consists of 15 residues. Here the CDR3 DNA reads TGTGCCAGCACTCCCCCCAGACAGGGGAACAATGAGCAGTTCTTC. It translates to CASTPPRQGNNEQFF. The full variable domain, with the rest looked up from reference TRBV28 and TRBJ2-1, is DVKVTQSSRYLVKRTGEKVFLECVQDMDHENMFWYRQDPGLGLRLIYFSYDVKMKEKGDIPEGYSVSREKKERFSLILESASTNQTSMYLCASTPPRQGNNEQFFGPGTRLTVL.

This clone was seen only once. V usage is TRBV5-1 and J usage is TRBJ2-3; TRBD2 agrees at 10 bases. With V trimmed by 5 bases and J by 2 bases, 2 bases remained unmatched. This CDR3 contains 14 residues. Germline assignment: CDR1 SGHRS and CDR2 YFSETQ. The CDR3, as DNA: TGCGCCAGCAGGACTAGCGGGTTCACAGATACGCAGTATTTT. Translating it yields CASRTSGFTDTQYF.

DNA for the CDR3: TGCGCCAGCAGTCCTCCCCGGAACGGCGGTAGCAATCAGCCCCAGCATTTT. Its translation is CASSPPRNGGSNQPQHF. The V gene is TRBV10-1, the J gene TRBJ1-5; no clear D gene. Germline CDR1 and CDR2: WNHNN and SYGVQD (reference sequence). The CDR3 extends over 17 amino acids. Trimming took 5 bases from V and 0 from J, leaving 17 bases between them.

The chain has TRBV4-1 and TRBJ2-7, with 12 bases lining up with TRBD2. In germline, CDR1 is MGHRA, CDR2 YSYEKL. The CDR3 contains 17 residues. V was pared by 0 bases and J by 3 bases, with 6 bases of the junction left unmatched. As DNA, the CDR3 is TGCGCCAGCAGCCAAGATTACAGGACTAGCGGGAACTACGAGCAGTACTTC. It codes for CASSQDYRTSGNYEQYF.

This chain links TRBV19 with TRBJ1-3; D gene uncertain. Trimming took 6 bases from V and 0 from J, leaving 12 bases between them. There are 15 residues in the CDR3. The germline gives CDR1 LNHDA, CDR2 SQIVND (reference sequence). CDR3 region: CASRPTAYSGNTIYF. DNA of the CDR3: TGTGCCAGTAGGCCAACAGCTTACTCTGGAAACACCATATATTTT.

This clone was detected only a few times. The chain uses TRBV7-8 and TRBJ2-1; D not resolved. This CDR3 is 14 amino acids long. Trimming shortened V by 5 bases and J by 3 bases, and 11 bases separated the two germline ends. CDR1 is SGHVS, CDR2 FQNEAQ, per germline. CDR3 amino acids: CASSPPPGYNEQFF. CDR3 bases: TGTGCCAGCAGCCCCCCTCCGGGCTACAATGAGCAGTTCTTC.

The table lists this clone with a count of one. The V gene is TRBV24-1, the J gene TRBJ1-1; tentatively, D is TRBD1 (5 bases). The germline V and J ends were trimmed by 5 bases and 6 bases, with 18 bases remaining between them. The CDR3 totals 15 residues. Looked up from germline, CDR1 is KGHDR and CDR2 is SFDVKD. CDR3 coding DNA: TGTGCCACCAGTGCTCCTATCGGCGGGGGGGCTGAAGCTTTCTTT. Translated, it gives CATSAPIGGGAEAFF.

This chain's CDR3 is CASSHGTSGSLWQETQYF. The CDR3 coding sequence is TGTGCCAGCAGCCACGGGACTAGCGGGAGTCTGTGGCAAGAGACCCAGTACTTC. V is TRBV3-1 (or the pseudogene TRBV3-2) and J is TRBJ2-5; TRBD2 aligns across 14 bases. The CDR3 length is 18 residues. Losses at the gene ends were 3 bases for V and 2 bases for J; bases not matched to a gene: 8. Germline-derived CDR1 and CDR2 are LGHDT and YNNKEL (reference sequence).

The chain couples TRBV5-1 to TRBJ2-3; 11 positions match TRBD2. J lost 3 bases, V lost 4 bases, and 16 bases had no gene match. Germline lookup yields CDR1 SGHRS and CDR2 YFSETQ. This CDR3 has 19 residues. CDR3 residues: CASSPFPGPGLAVTDTQYF. The CDR3 bases are TGCGCCAGCAGCCCGTTTCCCGGCCCGGGACTAGCGGTTACAGATACGCAGTATTTT.